This T cell receptor (beta chain) was captured in a study of T cells in Graves' hyperthyroidism and ophthalmopathy. V was clipped by 4 bases and J by 5 bases, with 21 bases between them. The CDR3 is 16 amino acids. RNA transcripts provided the source from which TCR beta CDR3 regions were amplified. The HTBI primer set was used in a first-round RT-PCR of the TCR CDR3. TCRdb called the multiplex PCR reads again in MiXCR, with one record for every CDR3 protein. This repertoire shows some 620,000 distinct CDR3 sequences, around 15% found once; its top ten account for 3.5% to 4%. There are many counts of this clonotype.

The sequencing sample was made of blood. The sequence was obtained from a woman under 40 with Graves' hyperthyroidism. The chain is built from TRBV12-3 or TRBV12-4 and TRBJ2-7, with D uncertain. In nucleotides, the CDR3 is TGTGCCAGCAGTTCGGGCACTCACGCTATTCTTGACGAGCAGTACTTC. Protein: CASSSGTHAILDEQYF.